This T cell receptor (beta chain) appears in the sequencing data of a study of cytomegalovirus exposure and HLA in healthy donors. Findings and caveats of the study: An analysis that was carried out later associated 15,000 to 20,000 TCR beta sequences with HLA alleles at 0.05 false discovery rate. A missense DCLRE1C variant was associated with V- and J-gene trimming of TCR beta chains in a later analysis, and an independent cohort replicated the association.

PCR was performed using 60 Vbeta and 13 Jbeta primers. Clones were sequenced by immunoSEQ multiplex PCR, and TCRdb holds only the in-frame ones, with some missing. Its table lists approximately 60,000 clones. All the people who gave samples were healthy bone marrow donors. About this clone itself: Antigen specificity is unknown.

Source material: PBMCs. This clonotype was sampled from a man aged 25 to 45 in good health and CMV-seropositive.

CDR3 sequence (DNA): TGTGCCAGCTCCCCGGCGGGGTACGAGCAGTACTTC. Amino acids: CASSPAGYEQYF. The chain is built from TRBV25-1 and TRBJ2-7; TRBD2 is a possible D gene (6 bases). V was cut by 8 bases and J by 4 bases, with 12 bases left in between. Germline CDR1 reads MGHDK; CDR2 reads SYGVNS. The CDR3 is made up of 12 amino acids.